This T cell receptor beta chain is from a study of blood T cell repertoires in COVID-19. V lost 6 bases and J 1 base, leaving 16 bases between the germline ends. The CDR3 runs 16 residues. CDR1 is LNHNV and CDR2 is YYDKDF in the germline V gene (reference sequence). TCRdb's table, derived via immunoSEQ multiplex PCR, lists solely in-frame clones and lacks some. The sample holds more than 80,000 clones, 82% seen once. This sequence joins TRBV15 and TRBJ1-5; D is perhaps TRBD1 (5 bases). This sequence was found in a man in his forties or fifties with active or convalescent COVID-19. Source material: peripheral blood. The CDR3 here is CATSKEGEESNQPQHF. The CDR3 nucleotides are TGTGCCACCAGTAAAGAAGGGGAGGAAAGCAATCAGCCCCAGCATTTT. Variable domain in full (rest from reference TRBV15 and TRBJ1-5): DAMVIQNPRYQVTQFGKPVTLSCSQTLNHNVMYWYQQKSSQAPKLLFHYYDKDFNNEADTPDNFQSRRPNTSFCFLDIRSPGLGDTAMYLCATSKEGEESNQPQHFGDGTRLSIL.